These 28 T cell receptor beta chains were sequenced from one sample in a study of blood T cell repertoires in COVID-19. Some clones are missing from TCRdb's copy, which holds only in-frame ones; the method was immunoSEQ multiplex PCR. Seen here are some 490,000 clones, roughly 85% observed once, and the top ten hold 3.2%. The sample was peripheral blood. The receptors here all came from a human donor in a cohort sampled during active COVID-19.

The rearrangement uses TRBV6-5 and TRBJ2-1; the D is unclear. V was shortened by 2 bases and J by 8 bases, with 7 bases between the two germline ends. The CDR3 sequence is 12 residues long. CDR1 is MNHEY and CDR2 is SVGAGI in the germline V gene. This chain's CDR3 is CASSYALDEQFF. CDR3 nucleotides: TGTGCCAGCAGTTACGCGTTGGATGAGCAGTTCTTC.

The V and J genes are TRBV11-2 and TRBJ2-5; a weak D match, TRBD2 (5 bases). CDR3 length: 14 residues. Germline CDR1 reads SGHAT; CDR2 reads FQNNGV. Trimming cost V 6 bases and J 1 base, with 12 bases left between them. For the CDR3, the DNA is TGTGCCAGCAGAAGAGTTCGGGGCCAAGAGACCCAGTACTTC. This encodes CASRRVRGQETQYF.

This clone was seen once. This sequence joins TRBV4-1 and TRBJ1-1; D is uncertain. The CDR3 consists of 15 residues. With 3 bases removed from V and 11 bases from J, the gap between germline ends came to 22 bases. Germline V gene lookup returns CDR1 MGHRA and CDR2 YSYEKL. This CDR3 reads CASSQATSTPWEAFF. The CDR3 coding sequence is TGCGCCAGCAGCCAGGCCACCTCGACCCCGTGGGAGGCTTTCTTT.

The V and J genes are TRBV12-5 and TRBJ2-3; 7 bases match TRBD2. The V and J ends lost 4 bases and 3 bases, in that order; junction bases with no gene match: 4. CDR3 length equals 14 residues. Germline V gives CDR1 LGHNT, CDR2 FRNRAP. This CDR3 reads CASGYRAGTDTQYF. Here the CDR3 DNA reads TGTGCTAGTGGTTACCGAGCGGGGACAGATACGCAGTATTTT.

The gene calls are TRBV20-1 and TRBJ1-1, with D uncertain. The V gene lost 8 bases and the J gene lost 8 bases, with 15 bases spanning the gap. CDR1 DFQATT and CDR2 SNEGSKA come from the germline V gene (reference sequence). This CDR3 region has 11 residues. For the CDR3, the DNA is TGCAGTCCCGATAGACACCCCGAAGCTTTCTTT. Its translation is CSPDRHPEAFF.

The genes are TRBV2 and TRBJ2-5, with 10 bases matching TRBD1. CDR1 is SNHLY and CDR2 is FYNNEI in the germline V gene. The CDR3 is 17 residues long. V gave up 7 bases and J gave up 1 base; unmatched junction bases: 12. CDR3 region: CASKRRGQGTRQETQYF. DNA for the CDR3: TGTGCCAGCAAAAGGAGGGGACAGGGGACCCGCCAAGAGACCCAGTACTTC. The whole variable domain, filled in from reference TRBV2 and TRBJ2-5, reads EPEVTQTPSHQVTQMGQEVILRCVPISNHLYFYWYRQILGQKVEFLVSFYNNEISEKSEIFDDQFSVERPDGSNFTLKIRSTKLEDSAMYFCASKRRGQGTRQETQYFGPGTRLLVL.

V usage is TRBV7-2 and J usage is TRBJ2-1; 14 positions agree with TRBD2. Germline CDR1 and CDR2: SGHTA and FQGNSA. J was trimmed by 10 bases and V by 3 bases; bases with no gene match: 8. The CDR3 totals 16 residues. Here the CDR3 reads CASSFRLAGGGGEQFF. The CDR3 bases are TGTGCCAGCAGCTTTCGACTAGCGGGAGGGGGGGGCGAGCAGTTCTTC.

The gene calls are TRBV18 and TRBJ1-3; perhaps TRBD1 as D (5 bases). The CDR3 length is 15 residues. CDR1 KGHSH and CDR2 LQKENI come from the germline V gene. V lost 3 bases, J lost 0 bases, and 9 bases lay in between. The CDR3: CASSPREGSGNTIYF. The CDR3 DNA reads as TGTGCCAGCTCACCCAGGGAAGGCTCTGGAAACACCATATATTTT. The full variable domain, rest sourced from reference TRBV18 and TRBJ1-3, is NAGVMQNPRHLVRRRGQEARLRCSPMKGHSHVYWYRQLPEEGLKFMVYLQKENIIDESGMPKERFSAEFPKEGPSILRIQQVVRGDSAAYFCASSPREGSGNTIYFGEGSWLTVV.

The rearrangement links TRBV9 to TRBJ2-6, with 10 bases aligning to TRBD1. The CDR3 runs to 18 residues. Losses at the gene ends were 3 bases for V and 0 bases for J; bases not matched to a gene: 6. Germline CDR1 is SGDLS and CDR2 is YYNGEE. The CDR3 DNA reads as TGTGCCAGCAGCGAGAGGGGGACAGGGGACTCTGGGGCCAACGTCCTGACTTTC. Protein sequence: CASSERGTGDSGANVLTF.

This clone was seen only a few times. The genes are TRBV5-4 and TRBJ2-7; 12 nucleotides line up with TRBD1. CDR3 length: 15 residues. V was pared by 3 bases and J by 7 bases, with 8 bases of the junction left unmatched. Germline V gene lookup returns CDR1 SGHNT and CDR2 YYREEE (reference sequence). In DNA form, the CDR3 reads TGTGCCAGCAGCTCGCCGGGACAGGGGGCTGGGGAGCAGTACTTC. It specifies CASSSPGQGAGEQYF.

CDR3 amino acids: CASSLGAGFSGNTIYF. DNA of the CDR3: TGTGCCAGCAGCTTAGGGGCGGGATTCTCTGGAAACACCATATATTTT. The V call is TRBV7-2, the J call TRBJ1-3, with D unresolved. Germline CDR1 SGHTA, CDR2 FQGNSA. Deletions cut 1 base from V and 0 bases from J, with 10 bases between. The CDR3 is 16 amino acids. The full variable domain, its missing parts supplied by reference TRBV7-2 and TRBJ1-3, is GAGVSQSPSNKVTEKGKDVELRCDPISGHTALYWYRQSLGQGLEFLIYFQGNSAPDKSGLPSDRFSAERTGGSVSTLTIQRTQQEDSAVYLCASSLGAGFSGNTIYFGEGSWLTVV.

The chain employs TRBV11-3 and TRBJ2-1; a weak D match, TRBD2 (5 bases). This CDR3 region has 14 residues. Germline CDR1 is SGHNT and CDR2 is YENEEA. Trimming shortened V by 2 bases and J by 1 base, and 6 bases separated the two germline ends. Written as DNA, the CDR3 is TGTGCCAGCAGCTTATCGGGATCCTACAATGAGCAGTTCTTC. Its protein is CASSLSGSYNEQFF.

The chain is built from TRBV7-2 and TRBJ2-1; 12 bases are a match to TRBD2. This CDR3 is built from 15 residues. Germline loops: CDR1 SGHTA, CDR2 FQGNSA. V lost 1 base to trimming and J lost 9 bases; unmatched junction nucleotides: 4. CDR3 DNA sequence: TGTGCCAGCAGCTTAGAGCTAGCGGGAGGGCTTGAGCAGTTCTTC. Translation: CASSLELAGGLEQFF.

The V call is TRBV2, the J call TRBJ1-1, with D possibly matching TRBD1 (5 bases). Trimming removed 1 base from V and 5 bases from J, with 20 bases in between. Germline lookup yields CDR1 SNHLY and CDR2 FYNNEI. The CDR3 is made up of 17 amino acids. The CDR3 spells CASSEVGQGLLGTEAFF. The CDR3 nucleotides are TGTGCCAGCAGTGAAGTGGGCCAGGGTTTACTTGGAACTGAAGCTTTCTTT.

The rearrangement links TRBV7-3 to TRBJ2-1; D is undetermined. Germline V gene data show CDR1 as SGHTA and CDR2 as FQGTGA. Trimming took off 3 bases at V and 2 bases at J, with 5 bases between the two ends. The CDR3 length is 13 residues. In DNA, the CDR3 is TGTGCCAGCAGCTTCGGAGCCTACAATGAGCAGTTCTTC. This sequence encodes CASSFGAYNEQFF.

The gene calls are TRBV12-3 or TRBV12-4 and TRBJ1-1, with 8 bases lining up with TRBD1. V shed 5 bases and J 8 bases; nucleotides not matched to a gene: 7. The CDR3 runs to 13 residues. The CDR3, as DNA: TGTGCCAGCAGTCTTGACAGGGGACGGGAAGCTTTCTTT. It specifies CASSLDRGREAFF.

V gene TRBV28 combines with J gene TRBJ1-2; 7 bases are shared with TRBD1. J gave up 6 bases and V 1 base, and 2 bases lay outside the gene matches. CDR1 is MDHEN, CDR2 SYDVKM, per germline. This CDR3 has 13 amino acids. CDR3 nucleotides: TGTGCCAGCAGTTTATATGGGACAGATGGCTACACCTTC. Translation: CASSLYGTDGYTF.

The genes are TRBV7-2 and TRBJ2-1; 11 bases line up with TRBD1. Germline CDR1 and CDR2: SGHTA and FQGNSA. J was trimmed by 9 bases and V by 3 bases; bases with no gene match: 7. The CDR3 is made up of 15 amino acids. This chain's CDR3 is CASSFGDRGLIEQFF. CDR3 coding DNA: TGTGCCAGCAGCTTTGGGGACAGGGGGTTAATTGAGCAGTTCTTC.

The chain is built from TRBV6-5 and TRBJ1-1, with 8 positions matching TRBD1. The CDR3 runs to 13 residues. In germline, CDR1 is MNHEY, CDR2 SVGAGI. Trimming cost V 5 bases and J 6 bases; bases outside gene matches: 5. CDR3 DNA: TGTGCCAGCAGTCGGACAGGGAGCGCTGAAGCTTTCTTT. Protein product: CASSRTGSAEAFF.

The CDR3 DNA reads TGTGCCAGCAGCCAAAGAAGGGGGGGAATGAACACTGAAGCTTTCTTT. Translated: CASSQRRGGMNTEAFF. The chain links TRBV3-1 (or the pseudogene TRBV3-2) to TRBJ1-1; weak D call: TRBD1 (6 bases). With 2 bases removed from V and 0 bases from J, the gap between germline ends came to 13 bases. Per germline, CDR1 LGHDT and CDR2 YNNKEL (reference sequence). The CDR3 extends over 16 amino acids.

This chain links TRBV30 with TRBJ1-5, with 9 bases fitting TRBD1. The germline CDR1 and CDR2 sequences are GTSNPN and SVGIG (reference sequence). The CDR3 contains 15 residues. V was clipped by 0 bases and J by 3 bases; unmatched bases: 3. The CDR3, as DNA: TGTGCCTGGAGTGTTCGGGACAGGGTCAATCAGCCCCAGCATTTT. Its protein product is CAWSVRDRVNQPQHF.

As DNA, the CDR3 is TGTGCCAGTAGTATGGGAGGGGATGAGCAGTTCTTC. Amino acid sequence: CASSMGGDEQFF. The V and J genes are TRBV19 and TRBJ2-1, with 7 nucleotides matching TRBD2. The CDR3 extends over 12 amino acids. Germline V lookup: CDR1 LNHDA, CDR2 SQIVND (reference sequence). V shed 3 bases, J shed 8 bases, and the junction held 1 base outside the gene matches.

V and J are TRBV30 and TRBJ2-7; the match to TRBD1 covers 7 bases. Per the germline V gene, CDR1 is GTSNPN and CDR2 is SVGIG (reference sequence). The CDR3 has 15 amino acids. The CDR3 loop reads CASGRSGRGFYEQYF. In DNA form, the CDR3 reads TGTGCTTCTGGTAGGTCCGGCAGGGGGTTCTACGAGCAGTACTTC.

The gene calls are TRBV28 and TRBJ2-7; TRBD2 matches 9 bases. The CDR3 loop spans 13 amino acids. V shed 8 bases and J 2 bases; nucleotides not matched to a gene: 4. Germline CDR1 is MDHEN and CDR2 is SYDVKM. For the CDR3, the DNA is TGTGCCAGCGCGGGGGGGCCGACCTACGAGCAGTACTTC. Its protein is CASAGGPTYEQYF.

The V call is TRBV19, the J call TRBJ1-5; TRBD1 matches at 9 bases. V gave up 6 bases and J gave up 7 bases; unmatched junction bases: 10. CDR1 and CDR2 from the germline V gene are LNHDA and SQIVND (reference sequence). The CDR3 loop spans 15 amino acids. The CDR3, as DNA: TGTGCCAGTAGCAGTGACAGGGGGGCGTACCAGCCCCAGCATTTT. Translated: CASSSDRGAYQPQHF.

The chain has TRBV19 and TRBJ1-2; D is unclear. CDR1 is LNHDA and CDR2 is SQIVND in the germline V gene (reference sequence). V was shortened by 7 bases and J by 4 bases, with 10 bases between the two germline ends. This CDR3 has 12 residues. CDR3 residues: CASMVLLYGYTF. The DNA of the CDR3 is TGTGCCAGTATGGTCCTACTCTATGGCTACACCTTC.

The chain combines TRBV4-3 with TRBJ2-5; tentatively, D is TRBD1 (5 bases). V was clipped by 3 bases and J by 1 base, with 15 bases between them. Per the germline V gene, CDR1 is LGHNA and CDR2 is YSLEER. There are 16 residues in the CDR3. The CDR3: CASSQNLQGLQETQYF. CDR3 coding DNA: TGCGCCAGCAGCCAGAATCTGCAGGGCCTCCAAGAGACCCAGTACTTC.

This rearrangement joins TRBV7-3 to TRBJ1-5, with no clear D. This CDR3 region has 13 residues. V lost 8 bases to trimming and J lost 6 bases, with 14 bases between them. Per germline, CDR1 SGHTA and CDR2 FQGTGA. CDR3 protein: CASATQRSQPQHF. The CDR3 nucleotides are TGTGCCAGCGCCACGCAGAGGAGTCAGCCCCAGCATTTT. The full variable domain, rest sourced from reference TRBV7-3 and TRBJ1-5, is GAGVSQTPSNKVTEKGKYVELRCDPISGHTALYWYRQSLGQGPEFLIYFQGTGAADDSGLPNDRFFAVRPEGSVSTLKIQRTERGDSAVYLCASATQRSQPQHFGDGTRLSIL.